Sequencing of this T cell receptor (beta chain) was carried out in a study of T cell repertoires in cytomegalovirus infection (dated by TCRdb to 2018 to 2020). Concerning the study at large: Donor HLA type was relevant to the analysis, because carriage of CMV infection together with the matching HLA type was indicated by public TCR beta signatures. Study-wide findings and limitations: Cumulative frequency of public TCR beta family members discriminated carriers of CMV infection plus the relevant HLA type in this cohort and an independent 352-donor cohort. The ex vivo response was dominated by HLA-C-restricted CMV-specific TCR beta clonotypes, and the single most frequent clonotype in two of eight donors was supplied by these HLA-C-restricted clonotypes.

The germline V gene (reference sequence) yields LNHDA for CDR1 and SQIVND for CDR2. The CDR3 starts with the cysteine, ends with the phenylalanine, and has 14 residues. Only CDR3 DNA remains: 42 bases, in frame from the first base. Trimming removed 7 bases from V and 3 bases from J, leaving 13 bases between the germline ends. Sequencing relied on an Illumina HiSeq 1500. TCRdb trimmed the raw reads at Q25, called clones with MiXCR and kept productive beta chains. Rows are combined by CDR3 protein, so each entry shows the most common genes and DNA. This sample comprises tens of thousands of distinct CDR3 sequences, 33% of them detected only once. Together, the top ten hold about three quarters of the sample. A remark on this clonotype: The clone's antigen remains unknown. No base quality information exists; no much larger clone differs at one position.

This clonotype originated in a human donor in good health (CMV status not recorded). Some clones in this sample may be carry-over from other donors' samples. Material for sequencing was PBMCs, sequenced either directly or after in vitro stimulation (not recorded which). This chain is built from TRBV19 and TRBJ1-5; the D gene lacks a confident call. The bases are TGTGCCAGTACTGGACGCAGATACAATCAGCCCCAGCATTTT. Protein translation: CASTGRRYNQPQHF.